This TCR beta chain was captured by sequencing in a study of cytomegalovirus exposure and HLA in healthy donors. Per germline, CDR1 SGHVS and CDR2 FQNEAQ. V lost 8 bases and J lost 7; bases outside the gene matches: 17. The CDR3 has 17 residues. The PCR employed 60 Vbeta primers together with 13 Jbeta primers. The data were produced by immunoSEQ multiplex PCR, yet TCRdb's version contains in-frame clones alone and is incomplete. The repertoire has about 190,000 clones, about four fifths of them found once; the top ten carry approximately 4.8%. With regard to this clone: The antigen is undetermined.

General study points: Despite most TCR sequences being rare, some public TCRs occurred in many donors. Researchers catalogued about 160 TCR beta chains as cytomegalovirus-associated. Analyzed later, most CMV-associated TCR beta chains appeared HLA-restricted. The only immune exposure information that was available was CMV serostatus.

Sequenced: PBMCs. The gene calls are TRBV7-8 and TRBJ2-1; 10 bases fit TRBD2. This sequence originates from a man aged 25 to 40 in good health and CMV-seropositive. CDR3 loop: CASQALLSGGAANEQFF. In DNA, the CDR3 is TGTGCCAGCCAAGCCCTCCTAAGCGGGGGGGCCGCGAATGAGCAGTTCTTC.